This T cell receptor beta chain was identified in a study of blood T cell repertoires in COVID-19. Overall study context: Samples of COVID-19 (acute and convalescent) were obtained from the United States, Italy and Spain. In each case, the material was cDNA or gDNA derived from T cells, B-cell-depleted T cells, or PBMCs.

Germline lookup yields CDR1 SNHLY and CDR2 FYNNEI. V was cut by 7 bases and J by 8 bases, with 11 bases left in between. The CDR3 is 11 amino acids. Authors' data handling: Reference gene primer amplification yielded estimated nucleated cell counts. Measured with immunoSEQ multiplex PCR; TCRdb has only the in-frame clones, and not every one. The V and J calls and clone size were taken over from that table, and D and trimming were inferred from the DNA. The sample lists around 140,000 clones, around 87% occurring once. The chain has TRBV2 and TRBJ1-2, with D possibly matching TRBD1 (6 bases). The TCR was taken from a man aged 45-60 years with active COVID-19. The material sequenced was peripheral blood. CDR3 nucleotide sequence: TGTGCCAGCAAAAGAGACAGGGGCTACACCTTC. Translation gives CASKRDRGYTF. The whole variable domain, remainder taken from reference TRBV2 and TRBJ1-2, is EPEVTQTPSHQVTQMGQEVILRCVPISNHLYFYWYRQILGQKVEFLVSFYNNEISEKSEIFDDQFSVERPDGSNFTLKIRSTKLEDSAMYFCASKRDRGYTFGSGTRLTVV.